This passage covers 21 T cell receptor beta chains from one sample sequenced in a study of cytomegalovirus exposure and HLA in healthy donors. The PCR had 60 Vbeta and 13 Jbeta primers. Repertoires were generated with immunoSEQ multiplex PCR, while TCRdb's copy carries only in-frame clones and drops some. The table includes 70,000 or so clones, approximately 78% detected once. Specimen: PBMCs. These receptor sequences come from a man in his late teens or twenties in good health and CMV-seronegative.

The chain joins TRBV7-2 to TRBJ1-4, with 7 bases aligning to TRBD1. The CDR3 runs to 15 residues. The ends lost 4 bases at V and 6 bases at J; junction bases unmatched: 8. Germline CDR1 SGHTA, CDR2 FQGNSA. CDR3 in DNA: TGTGCCAGCAGCTCGGGACAGACCTATTATGAAAAACTGTTTTTT. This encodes CASSSGQTYYEKLFF.

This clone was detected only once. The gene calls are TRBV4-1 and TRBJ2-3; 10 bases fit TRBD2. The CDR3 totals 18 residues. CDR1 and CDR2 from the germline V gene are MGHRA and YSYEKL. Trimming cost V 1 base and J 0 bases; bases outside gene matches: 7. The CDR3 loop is CASSQGGGLALSTDTQYF. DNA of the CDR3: TGCGCCAGCAGCCAAGGCGGGGGACTAGCGCTCAGCACAGATACGCAGTATTTT.

CDR3 amino acids: CASSLEGRQPQHF. CDR3 DNA sequence: TGTGCCAGCAGCTTAGAAGGGAGACAGCCCCAGCATTTT. V gene TRBV7-2 combines with J gene TRBJ1-5; no definite D call. The CDR3 totals 13 residues. Germline lookup yields CDR1 SGHTA and CDR2 FQGNSA. V was clipped by 1 base and J by 7 bases, with 8 bases between them.

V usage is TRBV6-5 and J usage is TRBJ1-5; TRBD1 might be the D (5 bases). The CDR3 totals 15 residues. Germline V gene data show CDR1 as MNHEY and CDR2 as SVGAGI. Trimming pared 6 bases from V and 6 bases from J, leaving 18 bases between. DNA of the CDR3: TGTGCCAGCAGCCTAGGGGCCGAGGGAGGTCAGCCCCAGCATTTT. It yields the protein CASSLGAEGGQPQHF.

DNA of the CDR3: TGTGCCAGCAGCTTGGTCTTTCTAGAGGCCACGGACTATGGCTACACCTTC. Its protein product is CASSLVFLEATDYGYTF. The rearrangement links TRBV5-6 to TRBJ1-2, with no clear D. V lost 0 bases to trimming and J lost 3 bases, with 18 bases between them. Per germline, CDR1 SGHDT and CDR2 YYEEEE. CDR3 length equals 17 residues.

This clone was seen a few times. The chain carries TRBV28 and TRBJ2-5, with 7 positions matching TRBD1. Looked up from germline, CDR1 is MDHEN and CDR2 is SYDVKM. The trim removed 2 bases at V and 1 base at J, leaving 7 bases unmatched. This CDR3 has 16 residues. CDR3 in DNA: TGTGCCAGCAGTTTAGTAGGGGGCAGAGGCCAAGAGACCCAGTACTTC. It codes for CASSLVGGRGQETQYF.

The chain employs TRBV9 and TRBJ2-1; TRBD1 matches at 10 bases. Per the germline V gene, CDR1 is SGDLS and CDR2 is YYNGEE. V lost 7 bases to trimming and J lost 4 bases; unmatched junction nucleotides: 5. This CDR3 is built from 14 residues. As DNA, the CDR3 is TGTGCCAGCCATGGGACAGGGGCGTACAATGAGCAGTTCTTC. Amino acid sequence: CASHGTGAYNEQFF.

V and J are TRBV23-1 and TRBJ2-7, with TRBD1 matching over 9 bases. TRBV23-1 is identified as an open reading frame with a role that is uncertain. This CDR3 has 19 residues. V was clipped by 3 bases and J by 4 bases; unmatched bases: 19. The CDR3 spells CASSHHSEVGTGFRYEQYF. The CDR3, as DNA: TGCGCCAGCAGTCATCACTCAGAAGTGGGGACAGGGTTTCGGTACGAGCAGTACTTC.

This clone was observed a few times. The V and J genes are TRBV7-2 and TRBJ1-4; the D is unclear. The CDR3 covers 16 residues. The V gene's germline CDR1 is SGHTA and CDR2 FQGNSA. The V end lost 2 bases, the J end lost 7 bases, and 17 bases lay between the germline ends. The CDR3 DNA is TGTGCCAGCAGCTTATTCGCGAGCCCTGGAGGTGAAAAACTGTTTTTT. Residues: CASSLFASPGGEKLFF.

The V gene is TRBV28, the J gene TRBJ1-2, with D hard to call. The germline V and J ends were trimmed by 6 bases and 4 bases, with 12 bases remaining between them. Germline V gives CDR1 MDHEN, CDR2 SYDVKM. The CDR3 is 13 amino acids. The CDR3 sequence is CASSPDEGYGYTF. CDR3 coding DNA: TGTGCCAGCAGCCCGGACGAGGGCTATGGCTACACCTTC.

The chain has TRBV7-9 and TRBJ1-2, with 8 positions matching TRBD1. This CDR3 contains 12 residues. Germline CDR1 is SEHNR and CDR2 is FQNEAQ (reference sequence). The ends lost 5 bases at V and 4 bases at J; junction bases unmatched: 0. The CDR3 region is CASSTGGYGYTF. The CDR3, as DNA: TGTGCCAGCAGCACAGGGGGCTATGGCTACACCTTC.

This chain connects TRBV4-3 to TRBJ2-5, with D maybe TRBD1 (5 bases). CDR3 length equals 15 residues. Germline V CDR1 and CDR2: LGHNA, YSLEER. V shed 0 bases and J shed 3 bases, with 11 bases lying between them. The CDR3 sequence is CASSQDRRREETQYF. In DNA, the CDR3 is TGCGCCAGCAGCCAAGATCGTCGCAGGGAAGAGACCCAGTACTTC.

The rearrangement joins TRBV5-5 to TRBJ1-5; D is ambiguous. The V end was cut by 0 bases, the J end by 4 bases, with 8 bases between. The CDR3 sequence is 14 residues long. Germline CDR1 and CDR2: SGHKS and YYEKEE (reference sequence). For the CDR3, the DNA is TGTGCCAGCAGCTTGGGCGGGGTAAATCAGCCCCAGCATTTT. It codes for CASSLGGVNQPQHF.

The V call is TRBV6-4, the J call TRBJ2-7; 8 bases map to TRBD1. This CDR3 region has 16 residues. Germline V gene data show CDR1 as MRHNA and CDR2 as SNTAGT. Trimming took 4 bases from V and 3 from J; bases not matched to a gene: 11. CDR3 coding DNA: TGTGCCAGCAGTGCCGCCTCCGGGACAGGCATCTACGAGCAGTACTTC. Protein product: CASSAASGTGIYEQYF.

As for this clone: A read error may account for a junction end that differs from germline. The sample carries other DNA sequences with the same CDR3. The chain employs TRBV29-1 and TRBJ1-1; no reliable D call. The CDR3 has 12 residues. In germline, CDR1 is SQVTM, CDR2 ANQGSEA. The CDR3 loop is CSVPGGNTEAFF. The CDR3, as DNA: TGCAGCGTCCCCGGAGGTAACACCGAAGCTTTCTTT. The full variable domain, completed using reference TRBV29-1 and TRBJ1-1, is SAVISQKPSRDICQRGTSLTIQCQVDSQVTMMFWYRQQPGQSLTLIATANQGSEATYESGFVIDKFPISRPNLTFSTLTVSNMSPEDSSIYLCSVPGGNTEAFFGQGTRLTVV.

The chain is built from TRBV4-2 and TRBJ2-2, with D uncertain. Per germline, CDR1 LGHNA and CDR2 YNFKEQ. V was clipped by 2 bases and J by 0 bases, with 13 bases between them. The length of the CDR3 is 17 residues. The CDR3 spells CASSQLDLRPNTGELFF. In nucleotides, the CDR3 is TGTGCCAGCAGCCAACTAGATCTTCGGCCGAACACCGGGGAGCTGTTTTTT.

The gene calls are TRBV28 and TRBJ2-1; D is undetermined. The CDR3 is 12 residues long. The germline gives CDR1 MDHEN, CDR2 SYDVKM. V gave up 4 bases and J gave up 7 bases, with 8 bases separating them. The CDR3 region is CASSSLWNEQFF. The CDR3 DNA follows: TGTGCCAGCAGTTCCCTATGGAATGAGCAGTTCTTC. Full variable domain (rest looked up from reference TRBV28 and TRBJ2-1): DVKVTQSSRYLVKRTGEKVFLECVQDMDHENMFWYRQDPGLGLRLIYFSYDVKMKEKGDIPEGYSVSREKKERFSLILESASTNQTSMYLCASSSLWNEQFFGPGTRLTVL.

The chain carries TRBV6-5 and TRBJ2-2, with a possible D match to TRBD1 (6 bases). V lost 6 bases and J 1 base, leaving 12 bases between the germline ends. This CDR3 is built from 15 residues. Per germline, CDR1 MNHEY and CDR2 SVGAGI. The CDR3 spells CASRVQGLNTGELFF. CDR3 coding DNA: TGTGCCAGCAGGGTACAGGGATTGAACACCGGGGAGCTGTTTTTT.

CDR3 loop: CASRHSRHYEQYF. Written as DNA, the CDR3 is TGTGCCAGCAGGCACAGCAGGCACTACGAGCAGTACTTC. The chain is built from TRBV25-1 and TRBJ2-7; no reliable D call. The ends were cut back, 6 bases at V and 3 bases at J, with 12 bases in the middle. The CDR3 loop spans 13 amino acids. The germline V gene has CDR1 MGHDK and CDR2 SYGVNS.

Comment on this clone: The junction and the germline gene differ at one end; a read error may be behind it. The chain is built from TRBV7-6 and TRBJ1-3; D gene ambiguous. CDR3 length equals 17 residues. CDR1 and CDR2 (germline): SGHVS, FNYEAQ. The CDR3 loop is CVSSTKNQKISGNTIYF. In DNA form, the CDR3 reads TGTGTCAGCAGCACTAAAAACCAGAAGATCTCTGGAAACACCATATATTTT. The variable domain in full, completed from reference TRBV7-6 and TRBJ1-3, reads GAGVSQSPRYKVTKRGQDVALRCDPISGHVSLYWYRQALGQGPEFLTYFNYEAQQDKSGLPNDRFSAERPEGSISTLTIQRTEQRDSAMYRCVSSTKNQKISGNTIYFGEGSWLTVV.

The CDR3 loop is CASSYGQARRTDTQYF. CDR3 DNA: TGTGCCAGCAGCTACGGACAGGCCCGACGCACAGATACGCAGTATTTT. This rearrangement joins TRBV5-4 to TRBJ2-3; 7 bases agree with TRBD1. CDR1 and CDR2 (germline): SGHNT, YYREEE (reference sequence). CDR3 size: 16 residues. Unmatched junction bases numbered 8, after V lost 3 bases and J lost 1 base.